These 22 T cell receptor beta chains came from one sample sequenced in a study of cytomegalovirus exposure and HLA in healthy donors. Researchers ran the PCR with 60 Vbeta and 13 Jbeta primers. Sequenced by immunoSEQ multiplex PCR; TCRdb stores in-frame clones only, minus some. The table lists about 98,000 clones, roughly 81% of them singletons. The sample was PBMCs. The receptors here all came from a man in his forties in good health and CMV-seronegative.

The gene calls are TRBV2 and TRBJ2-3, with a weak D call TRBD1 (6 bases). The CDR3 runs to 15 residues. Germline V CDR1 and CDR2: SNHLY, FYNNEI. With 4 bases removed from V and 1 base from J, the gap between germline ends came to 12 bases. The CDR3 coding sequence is TGTGCCAGCAGTGTTTTGGGGACACGCACAGATACGCAGTATTTT. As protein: CASSVLGTRTDTQYF.

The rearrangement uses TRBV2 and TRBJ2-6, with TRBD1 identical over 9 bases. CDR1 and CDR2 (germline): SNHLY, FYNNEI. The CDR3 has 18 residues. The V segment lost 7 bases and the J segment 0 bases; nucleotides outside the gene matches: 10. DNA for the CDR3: TGTGCCAGCATCTTGGACAGGGGCCATTTCTCTGGGGCCAACGTCCTGACTTTC. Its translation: CASILDRGHFSGANVLTF. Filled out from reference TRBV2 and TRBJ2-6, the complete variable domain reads EPEVTQTPSHQVTQMGQEVILRCVPISNHLYFYWYRQILGQKVEFLVSFYNNEISEKSEIFDDQFSVERPDGSNFTLKIRSTKLEDSAMYFCASILDRGHFSGANVLTFGAGSRLTVL.

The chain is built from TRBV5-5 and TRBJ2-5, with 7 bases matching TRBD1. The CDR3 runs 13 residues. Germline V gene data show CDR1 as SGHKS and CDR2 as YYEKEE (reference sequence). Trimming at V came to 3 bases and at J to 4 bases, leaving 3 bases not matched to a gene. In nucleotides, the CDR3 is TGTGCCAGCAGCTCGCCAGGGGGAGAGACCCAGTACTTC. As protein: CASSSPGGETQYF.

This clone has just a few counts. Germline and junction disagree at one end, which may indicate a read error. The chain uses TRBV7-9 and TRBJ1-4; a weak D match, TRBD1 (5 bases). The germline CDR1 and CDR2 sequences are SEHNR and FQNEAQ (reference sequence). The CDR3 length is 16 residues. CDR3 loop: CSSSPGISATNEKLFF. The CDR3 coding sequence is TGTTCCAGCAGCCCAGGGATCTCAGCAACTAATGAAAAACTGTTTTTT. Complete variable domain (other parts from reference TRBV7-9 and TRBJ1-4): DTGVSQNPRHKITKRGQNVTFRCDPISEHNRLYWYRQTLGQGPEFLTYFQNEAQLEKSRLLSDRFSAERPKGSFSTLEIQRTEQGDSAMYLCSSSPGISATNEKLFFGSGTQLSVL.

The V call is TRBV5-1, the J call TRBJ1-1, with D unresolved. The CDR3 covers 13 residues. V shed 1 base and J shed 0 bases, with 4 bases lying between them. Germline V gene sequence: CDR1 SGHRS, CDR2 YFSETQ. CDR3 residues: CASSLQLNTEAFF. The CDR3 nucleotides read TGCGCCAGCAGCTTGCAGTTGAACACTGAAGCTTTCTTT.

In DNA form, the CDR3 reads TGCGCCAGCAGCTTGGCAGGACAGCCGTCCCAAGAGACCCAGTACTTC. Protein sequence: CASSLAGQPSQETQYF. The rearrangement uses TRBV5-1 and TRBJ2-5; D is possibly TRBD1 (6 bases). V was pared by 0 bases and J by 1 base, with 13 bases between. CDR3 length equals 16 residues. Germline lookup yields CDR1 SGHRS and CDR2 YFSETQ.

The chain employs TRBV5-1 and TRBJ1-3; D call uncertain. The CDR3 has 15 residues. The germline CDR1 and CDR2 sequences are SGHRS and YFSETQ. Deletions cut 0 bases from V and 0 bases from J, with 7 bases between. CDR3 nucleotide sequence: TGCGCCAGCAGCTTGGTGTCAAACTCTGGAAACACCATATATTTT. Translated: CASSLVSNSGNTIYF. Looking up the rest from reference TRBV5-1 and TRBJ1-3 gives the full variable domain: KAGVTQTPRYLIKTRGQQVTLSCSPISGHRSVSWYQQTPGQGLQFLFEYFSETQRNKGNFPGRFSGRQFSNSRSEMNVSTLELGDSALYLCASSLVSNSGNTIYFGEGSWLTVV.

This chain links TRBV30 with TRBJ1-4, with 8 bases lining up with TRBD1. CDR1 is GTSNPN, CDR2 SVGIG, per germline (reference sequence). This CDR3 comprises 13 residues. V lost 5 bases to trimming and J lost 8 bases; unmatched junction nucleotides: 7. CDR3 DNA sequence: TGTGCCTGGGCTACAGGGGGGGACGAAAAACTGTTTTTT. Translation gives CAWATGGDEKLFF.

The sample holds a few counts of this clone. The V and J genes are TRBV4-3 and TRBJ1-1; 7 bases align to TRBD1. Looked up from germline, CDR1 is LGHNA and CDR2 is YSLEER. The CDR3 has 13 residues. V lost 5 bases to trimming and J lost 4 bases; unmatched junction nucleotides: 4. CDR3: CASSSDRATEAFF. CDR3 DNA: TGCGCCAGCAGCTCAGACAGGGCCACTGAAGCTTTCTTT.

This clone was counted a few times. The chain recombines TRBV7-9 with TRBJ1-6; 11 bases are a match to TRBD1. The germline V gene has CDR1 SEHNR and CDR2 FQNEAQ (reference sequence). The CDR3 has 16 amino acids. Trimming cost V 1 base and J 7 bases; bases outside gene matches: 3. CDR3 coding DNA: TGTGCCAGCAGCTTAGGGGACAGGGGGTACAATTCACCCCTCCACTTT. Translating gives CASSLGDRGYNSPLHF.

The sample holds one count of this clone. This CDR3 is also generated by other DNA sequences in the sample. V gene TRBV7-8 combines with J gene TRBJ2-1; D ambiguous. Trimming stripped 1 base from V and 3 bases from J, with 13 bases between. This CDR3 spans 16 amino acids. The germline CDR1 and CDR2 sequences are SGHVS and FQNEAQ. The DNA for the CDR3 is TGTGCCAGCAGCTTAGTCGTAGAAACCTACTACAATGAGCAGTTCTTC. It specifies CASSLVVETYYNEQFF.

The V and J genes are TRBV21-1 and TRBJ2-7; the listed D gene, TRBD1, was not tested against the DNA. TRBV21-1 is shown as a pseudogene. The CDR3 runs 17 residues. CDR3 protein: CASSKGDSQKKTYEQYF. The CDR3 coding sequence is TGTGCCAGCAGCAAAGGGGACAGTCAGAAGAAAACCTACGAGCAGTACTTC.

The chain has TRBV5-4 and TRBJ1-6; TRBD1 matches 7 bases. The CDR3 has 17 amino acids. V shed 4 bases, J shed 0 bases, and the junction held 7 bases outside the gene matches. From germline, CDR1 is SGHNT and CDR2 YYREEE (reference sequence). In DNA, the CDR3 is TGTGCCAGCAGCATGGGACAGCCTCGCTCCTATAATTCACCCCTCCACTTT. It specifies CASSMGQPRSYNSPLHF.

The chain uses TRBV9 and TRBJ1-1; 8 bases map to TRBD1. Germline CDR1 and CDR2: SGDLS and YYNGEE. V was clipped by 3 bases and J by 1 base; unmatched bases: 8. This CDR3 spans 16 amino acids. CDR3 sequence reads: CASSAGTGLSNTEAFF. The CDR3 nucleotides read TGTGCCAGCAGCGCCGGGACAGGCTTATCGAACACTGAAGCTTTCTTT.

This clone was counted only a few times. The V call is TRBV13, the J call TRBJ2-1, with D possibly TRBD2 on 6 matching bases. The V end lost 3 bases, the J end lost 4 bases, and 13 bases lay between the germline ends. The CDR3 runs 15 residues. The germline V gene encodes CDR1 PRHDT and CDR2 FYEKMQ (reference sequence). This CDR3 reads CASSLGLPSYNEQFF. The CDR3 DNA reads TGTGCCAGCAGCTTGGGACTTCCCTCGTACAATGAGCAGTTCTTC.

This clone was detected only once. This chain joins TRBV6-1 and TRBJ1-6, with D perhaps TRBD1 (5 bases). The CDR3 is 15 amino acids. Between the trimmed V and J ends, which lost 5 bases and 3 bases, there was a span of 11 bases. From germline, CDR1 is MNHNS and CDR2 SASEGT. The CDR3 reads CASSSRGGYNSPLHF. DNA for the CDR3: TGTGCCAGCAGTTCAAGGGGTGGCTATAATTCACCCCTCCACTTT.

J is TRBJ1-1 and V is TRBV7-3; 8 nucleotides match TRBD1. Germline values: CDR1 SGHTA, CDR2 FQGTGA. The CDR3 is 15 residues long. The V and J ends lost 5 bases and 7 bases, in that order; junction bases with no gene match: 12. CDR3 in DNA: TGTGCCAGCAGCCCGGGAACTATCGGACAGGGTGAAGCTTTCTTT. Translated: CASSPGTIGQGEAFF.

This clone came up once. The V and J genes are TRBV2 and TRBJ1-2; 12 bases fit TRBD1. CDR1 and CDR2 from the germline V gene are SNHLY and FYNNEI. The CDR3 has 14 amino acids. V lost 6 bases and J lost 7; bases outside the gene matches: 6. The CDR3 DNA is TGTGCCAGCAGCATGGGACAGGGGGCTCCTGGCTACACCTTC. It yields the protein CASSMGQGAPGYTF.

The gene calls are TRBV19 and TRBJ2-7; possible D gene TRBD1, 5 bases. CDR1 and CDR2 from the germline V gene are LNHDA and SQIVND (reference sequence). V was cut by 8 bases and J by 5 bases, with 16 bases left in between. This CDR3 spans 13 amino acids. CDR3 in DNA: TGTGCCAGTGGCTCAGGGAATTACAACGAGCAGTACTTC. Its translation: CASGSGNYNEQYF.

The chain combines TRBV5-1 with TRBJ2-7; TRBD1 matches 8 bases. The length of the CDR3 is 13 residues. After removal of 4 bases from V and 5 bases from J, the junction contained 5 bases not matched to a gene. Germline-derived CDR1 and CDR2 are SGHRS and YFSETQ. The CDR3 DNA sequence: TGCGCCAGCAGCACCCTGACAGGGGACGAGCAGTACTTC. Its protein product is CASSTLTGDEQYF.

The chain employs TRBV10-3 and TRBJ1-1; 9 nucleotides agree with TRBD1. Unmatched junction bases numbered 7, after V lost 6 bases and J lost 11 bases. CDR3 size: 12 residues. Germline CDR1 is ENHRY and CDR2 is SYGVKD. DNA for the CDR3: TGTGCCATCAGCGAGACAGGGGGTTGGGCTTTCTTT. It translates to CAISETGGWAFF.

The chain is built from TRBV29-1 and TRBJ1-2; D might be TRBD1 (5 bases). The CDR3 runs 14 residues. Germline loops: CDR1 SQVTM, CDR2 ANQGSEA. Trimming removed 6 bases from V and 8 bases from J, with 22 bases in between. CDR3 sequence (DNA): TGCAGCGTGACGGACGGGAGCGGGGGGGGAGGCTACACCTTC. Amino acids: CSVTDGSGGGGYTF.